This TCR beta chain originates from a study of T cell responses to AZD1222 COVID-19 vaccine. Study in general: Pooling was applied to second doses at about 4 or about 12 weeks. Findings of the study overall: Clonal diversity may have been underestimated, and the donors were mostly white British, with more females than males.

This clone came up a few times. The antigen remains undetermined. Some clones are missing from TCRdb's copy, which holds only in-frame ones; the method was immunoSEQ multiplex PCR. The sample shows 110,000 to 150,000 clones, 93% of them seen only once. Specimen: peripheral blood, collected on day 0 of AZD1222 vaccination. The clonotype originates from an adult in good health.

CDR3 amino acids: CASSEALSGTQETQYF. The CDR3 DNA sequence: TGTGCCAGCAGTGAAGCGTTGAGCGGGACTCAAGAGACCCAGTACTTC. V and J are TRBV6-1 and TRBJ2-5; 7 bases are a match to TRBD2. The trim removed 0 bases at V and 2 bases at J, leaving 6 bases unmatched. The CDR3 is made up of 16 amino acids. Germline V gives CDR1 MNHNS, CDR2 SASEGT.